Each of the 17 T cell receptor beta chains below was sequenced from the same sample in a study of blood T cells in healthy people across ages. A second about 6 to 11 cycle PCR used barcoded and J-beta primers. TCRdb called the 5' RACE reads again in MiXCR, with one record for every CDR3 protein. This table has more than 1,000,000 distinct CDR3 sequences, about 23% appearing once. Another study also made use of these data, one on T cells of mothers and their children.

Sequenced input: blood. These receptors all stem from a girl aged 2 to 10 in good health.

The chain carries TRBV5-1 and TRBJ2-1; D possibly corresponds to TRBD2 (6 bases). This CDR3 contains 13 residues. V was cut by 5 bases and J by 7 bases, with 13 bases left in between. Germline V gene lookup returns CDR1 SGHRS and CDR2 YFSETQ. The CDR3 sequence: CASRTGVRNEQFF. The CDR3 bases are TGCGCCAGCAGAACGGGAGTGAGAAATGAGCAGTTCTTC.

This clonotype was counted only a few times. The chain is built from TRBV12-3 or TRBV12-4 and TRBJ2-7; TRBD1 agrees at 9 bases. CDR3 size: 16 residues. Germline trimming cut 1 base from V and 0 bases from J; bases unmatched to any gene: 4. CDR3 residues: CASSLGQGVASYEQYF. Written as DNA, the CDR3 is TGTGCCAGCAGTTTAGGACAGGGGGTCGCCTCCTACGAGCAGTACTTC.

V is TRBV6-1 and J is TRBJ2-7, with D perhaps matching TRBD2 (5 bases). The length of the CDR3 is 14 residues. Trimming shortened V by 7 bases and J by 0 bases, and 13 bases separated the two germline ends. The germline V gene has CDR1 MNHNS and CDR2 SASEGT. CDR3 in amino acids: CASTLNGLSYEQYF. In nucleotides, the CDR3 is TGTGCCAGCACCTTAAACGGACTCTCCTACGAGCAGTACTTC.

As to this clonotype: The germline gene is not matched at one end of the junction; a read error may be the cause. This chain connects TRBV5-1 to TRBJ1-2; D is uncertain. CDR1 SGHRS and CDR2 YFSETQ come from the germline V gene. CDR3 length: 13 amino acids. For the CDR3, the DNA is TGTGCCAGCAGCTTAGAAGTTAACTATGGCTACACCTTC. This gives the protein CASSLEVNYGYTF. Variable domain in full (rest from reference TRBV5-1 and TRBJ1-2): KAGVTQTPRYLIKTRGQQVTLSCSPISGHRSVSWYQQTPGQGLQFLFEYFSETQRNKGNFPGRFSGRQFSNSRSEMNVSTLELGDSALYLCASSLEVNYGYTFGSGTRLTVV.

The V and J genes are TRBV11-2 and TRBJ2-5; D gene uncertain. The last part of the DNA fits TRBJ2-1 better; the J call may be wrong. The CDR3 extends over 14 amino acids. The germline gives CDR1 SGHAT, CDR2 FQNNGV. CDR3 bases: TGTGCCAGCAGCTTAGTCCACGGAGACAATGAGCAGTTCTTC. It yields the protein CASSLVHGDNEQFF.

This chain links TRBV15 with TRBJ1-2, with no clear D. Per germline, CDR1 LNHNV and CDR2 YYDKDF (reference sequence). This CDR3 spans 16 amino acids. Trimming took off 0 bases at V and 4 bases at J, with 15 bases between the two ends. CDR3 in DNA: TGTGCCACCAGCAGAGATCATGGGATTTCTATCTATGGCTACACCTTC. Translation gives CATSRDHGISIYGYTF.

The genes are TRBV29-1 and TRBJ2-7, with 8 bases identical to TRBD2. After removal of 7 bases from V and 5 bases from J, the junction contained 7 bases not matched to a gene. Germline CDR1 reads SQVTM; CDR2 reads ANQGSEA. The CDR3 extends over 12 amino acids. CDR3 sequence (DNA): TGCAGCGCAAACGGGGGGGTCCACGAGCAGTACTTC. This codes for CSANGGVHEQYF.

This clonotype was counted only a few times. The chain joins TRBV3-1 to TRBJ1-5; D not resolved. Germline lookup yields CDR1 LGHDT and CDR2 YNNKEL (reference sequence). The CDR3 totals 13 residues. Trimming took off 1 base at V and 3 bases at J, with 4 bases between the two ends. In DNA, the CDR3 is TGTGCCAGCAGCCAAGTCCCCAATCAGCCCCAGCATTTT. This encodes CASSQVPNQPQHF.

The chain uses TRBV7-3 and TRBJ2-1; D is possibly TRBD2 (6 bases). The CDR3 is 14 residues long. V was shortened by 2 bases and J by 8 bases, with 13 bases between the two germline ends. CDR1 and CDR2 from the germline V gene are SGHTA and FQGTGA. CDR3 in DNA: TGTGCCAGCAGCTTAGGGGCGGGACCGCATGAGCAGTTCTTC. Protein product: CASSLGAGPHEQFF. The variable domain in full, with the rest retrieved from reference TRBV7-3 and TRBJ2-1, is GAGVSQTPSNKVTEKGKYVELRCDPISGHTALYWYRQSLGQGPEFLIYFQGTGAADDSGLPNDRFFAVRPEGSVSTLKIQRTERGDSAVYLCASSLGAGPHEQFFGPGTRLTVL.

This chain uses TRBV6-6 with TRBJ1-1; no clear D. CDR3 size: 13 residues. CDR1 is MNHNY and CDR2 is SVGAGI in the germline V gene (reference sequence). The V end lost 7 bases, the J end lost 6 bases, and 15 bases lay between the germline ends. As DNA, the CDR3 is TGTGCCAGCACTCCCTCCCCCAGCCCTGAAGCTTTCTTT. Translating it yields CASTPSPSPEAFF.

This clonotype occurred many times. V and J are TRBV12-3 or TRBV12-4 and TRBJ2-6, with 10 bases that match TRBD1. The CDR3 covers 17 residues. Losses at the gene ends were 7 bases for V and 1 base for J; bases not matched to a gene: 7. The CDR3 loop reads CASKTGQGFSGANVLTF. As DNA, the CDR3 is TGTGCCAGCAAAACGGGACAGGGGTTTTCTGGGGCCAACGTCCTGACTTTC.

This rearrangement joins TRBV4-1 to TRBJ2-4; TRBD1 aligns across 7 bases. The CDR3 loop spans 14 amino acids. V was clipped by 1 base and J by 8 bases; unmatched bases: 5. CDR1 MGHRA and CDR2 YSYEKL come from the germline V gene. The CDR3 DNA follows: TGCGCCAGCAGCCAAGTTGGACAGGAGGACATTCAGTACTTC. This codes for CASSQVGQEDIQYF.

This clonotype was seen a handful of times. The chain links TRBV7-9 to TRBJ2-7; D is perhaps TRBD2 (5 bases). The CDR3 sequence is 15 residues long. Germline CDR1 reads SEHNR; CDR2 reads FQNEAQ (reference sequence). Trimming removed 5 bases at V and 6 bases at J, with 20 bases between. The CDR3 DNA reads TGTGCCAGCAGCAGTAGTTGGTTTCGGGAATTCGAGCAGTACTTC. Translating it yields CASSSSWFREFEQYF.

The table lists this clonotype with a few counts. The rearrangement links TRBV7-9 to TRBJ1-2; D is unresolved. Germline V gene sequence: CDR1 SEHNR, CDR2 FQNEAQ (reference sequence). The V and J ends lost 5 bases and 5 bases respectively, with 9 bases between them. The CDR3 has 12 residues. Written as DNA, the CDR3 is TGTGCCAGCAGCCCCCCCGATTATGGCTACACCTTC. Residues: CASSPPDYGYTF.

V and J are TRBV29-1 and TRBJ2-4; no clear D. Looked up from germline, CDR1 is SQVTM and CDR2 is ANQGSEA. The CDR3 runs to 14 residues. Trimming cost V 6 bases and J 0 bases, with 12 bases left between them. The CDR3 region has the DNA TGCAGCGTCCTAGGTTCGCTAGCCAAAAACATTCAGTACTTC. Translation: CSVLGSLAKNIQYF. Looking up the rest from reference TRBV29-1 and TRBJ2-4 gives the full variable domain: SAVISQKPSRDICQRGTSLTIQCQVDSQVTMMFWYRQQPGQSLTLIATANQGSEATYESGFVIDKFPISRPNLTFSTLTVSNMSPEDSSIYLCSVLGSLAKNIQYFGAGTRLSVL.

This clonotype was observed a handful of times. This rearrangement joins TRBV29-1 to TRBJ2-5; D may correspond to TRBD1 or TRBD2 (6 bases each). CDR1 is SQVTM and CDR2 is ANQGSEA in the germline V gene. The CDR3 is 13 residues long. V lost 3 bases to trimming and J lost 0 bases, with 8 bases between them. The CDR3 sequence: CSVDGGNQETQYF. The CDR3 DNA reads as TGCAGCGTTGACGGGGGCAACCAAGAGACCCAGTACTTC.

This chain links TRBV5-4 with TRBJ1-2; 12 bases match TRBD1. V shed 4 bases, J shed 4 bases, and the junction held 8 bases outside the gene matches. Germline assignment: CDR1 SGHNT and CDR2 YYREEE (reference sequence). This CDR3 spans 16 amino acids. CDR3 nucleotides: TGTGCCAGCAGCCAACCGGGACAGGGGGCTAGCTATGGCTACACCTTC. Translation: CASSQPGQGASYGYTF.